This T cell receptor (beta chain) was documented in a study of cytomegalovirus exposure and HLA in healthy donors. Primers included in the PCR were 60 Vbeta and 13 Jbeta primers. Sequencing used immunoSEQ multiplex PCR; TCRdb keeps in-frame clones, though not all of them. The specimen's table records approximately 70,000 clones. The sample consisted of PBMCs. The sequence was obtained from a woman aged 40 to 50 in good health and CMV-seropositive.

The CDR3, as DNA: TGTGCCAGCAGTGGACACGGATTGAACACTGAAGCTTTCTTT. Translated, it gives CASSGHGLNTEAFF. The V call is TRBV25-1, the J call TRBJ1-1; no clear D. CDR1 is MGHDK and CDR2 is SYGVNS in the germline V gene. Trimming took 4 bases from V and 0 from J, leaving 9 bases between them. CDR3 length equals 14 residues.